Below, one T cell receptor beta chain is given with its context. The antigen remains unidentified. This sample was included in a study of OX40 agonist ivuxolimab in advanced cancers. About the study: Patients achieving partial responses numbered three: one hepatocellular carcinoma case and two cutaneous melanoma cases.

Only in-frame clones appear in the TCRdb table, and some are missing; sequencing was by immunoSEQ multiplex PCR. Found here are some 86,000 clones, around 90% of them singletons; the top ten hold around 6.9%. This CDR3 contains 16 residues. The V segment lost 4 bases and the J segment 2 bases; nucleotides outside the gene matches: 11. Germline-derived CDR1 and CDR2 are SGHRS and YFSETQ. Broader study findings: There was clonal expansion of CD4+ and CD8+ blood T cells by week 6 at 0.1 to 3.0 mg/kg.

The rearrangement links TRBV5-1 to TRBJ1-1, with TRBD1 identical over 7 bases. The receptor was isolated from an adult with an advanced solid tumor such as melanoma, head and neck, liver or kidney cancer. Specimen: CD4+ or CD8+ T cells sorted from blood, collected in a trial of the OX40 agonist ivuxolimab. CDR3: CASSTRTGVLNTEAFF. DNA for the CDR3: TGCGCCAGCAGCACCCGTACAGGGGTCCTCAACACTGAAGCTTTCTTT.